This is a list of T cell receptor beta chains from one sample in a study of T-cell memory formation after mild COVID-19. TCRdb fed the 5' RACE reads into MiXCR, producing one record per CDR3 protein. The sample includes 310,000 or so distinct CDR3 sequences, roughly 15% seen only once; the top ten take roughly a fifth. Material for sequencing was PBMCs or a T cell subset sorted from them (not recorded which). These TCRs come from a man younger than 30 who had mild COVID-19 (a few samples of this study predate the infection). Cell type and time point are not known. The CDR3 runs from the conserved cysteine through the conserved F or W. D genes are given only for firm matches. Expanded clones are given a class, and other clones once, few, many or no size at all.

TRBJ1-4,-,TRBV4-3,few,CASSLTRTHEKLFF,TGCGCCAGCAGCCTAACCCGGACTCATGAAAAACTGTTTTTT
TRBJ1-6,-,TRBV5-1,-,CASSSGERSPLHF,TGCGCCAGCAGCTCGGGGGAACGTTCACCCCTCCACTTT
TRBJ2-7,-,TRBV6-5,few,CASNPKGHYEQYF,TGTGCCAGCAACCCTAAGGGGCACTACGAGCAGTACTTC
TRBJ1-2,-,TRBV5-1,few,CASSSDGGYGYGYTF,TGCGCCAGCAGCTCAGATGGGGGGTACGGATATGGCTACACCTTC
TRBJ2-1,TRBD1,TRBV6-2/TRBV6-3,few,CASRPDRGGYNEQFF,TGTGCCAGCAGACCCGACAGGGGAGGTTACAATGAGCAGTTCTTC
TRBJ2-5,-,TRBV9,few,CASSARMQETQYF,TGTGCCAGCAGCGCTCGCATGCAAGAGACCCAGTACTTC
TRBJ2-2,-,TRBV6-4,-,CASSEGTGELFF,TGTGCCAGCAGTGAGGGGACCGGGGAGCTGTTTTTT
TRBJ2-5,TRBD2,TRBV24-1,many,CATSDLKRGGQETQYF,TGTGCCACCAGTGATTTGAAGCGGGGGGGCCAAGAGACCCAGTACTTC
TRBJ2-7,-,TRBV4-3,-,CASSPRLGGDEQYF,TGCGCCAGCAGCCCCAGACTAGGAGGGGACGAGCAGTACTTC
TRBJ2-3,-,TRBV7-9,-,CASSLYETVEADTQYF,TGTGCCAGCAGCTTATACGAAACGGTAGAGGCAGATACGCAGTATTTT
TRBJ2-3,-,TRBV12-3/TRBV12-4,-,CASSPSRAQYF,TGTGCCAGCAGTCCCTCCCGGGCGCAGTATTTT
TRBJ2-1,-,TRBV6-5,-,CASRLGQFNEQFF,TGTGCCAGCAGGCTAGGACAGTTCAATGAGCAGTTCTTC
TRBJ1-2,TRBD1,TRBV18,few,CASSPQRGRSDGYTF,TGTGCCAGCTCACCACAGAGGGGGCGAAGTGATGGCTACACCTTC
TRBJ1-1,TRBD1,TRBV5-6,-,CASSLGGQGGTEAFF,TGTGCCAGCAGCCTCGGAGGACAGGGAGGAACTGAAGCTTTCTTT
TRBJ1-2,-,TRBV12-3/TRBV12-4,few,CASSTLEGVGPNYGYTF,TGTGCCAGCAGTACCCTAGAAGGAGTGGGGCCCAACTATGGCTACACCTTC
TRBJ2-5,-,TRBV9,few,CASSAEPETQYF,TGTGCCAGCAGCGCAGAACCGGAGACCCAGTACTTC
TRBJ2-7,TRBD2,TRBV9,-,CASSPQGTSYEQYF,TGTGCCAGCAGCCCCCAAGGGACTAGTTACGAGCAGTACTTC
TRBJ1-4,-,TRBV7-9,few,CASSPWEKLFF,TGTGCCAGCAGCCCGTGGGAAAAACTGTTTTTT
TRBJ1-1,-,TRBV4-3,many,CASSQDLGQRRREAFF,TGCGCCAGCAGCCAAGATCTCGGGCAACGACGGCGTGAAGCTTTCTTT
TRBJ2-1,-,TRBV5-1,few,CASSLVARSYNEQFF,TGCGCCAGCAGCTTGGTAGCGCGATCCTACAATGAGCAGTTCTTC
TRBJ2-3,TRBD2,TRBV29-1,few,CSDSTSGPFDTQYF,TGCAGCGATTCAACTAGCGGGCCTTTTGATACGCAGTATTTT
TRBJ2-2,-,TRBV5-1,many,CASSSTLAGELFF,TGCGCCAGCAGCTCAACTCTTGCCGGGGAGCTGTTTTTT
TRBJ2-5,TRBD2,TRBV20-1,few,CSARVAGLLPWTQYF,TGCAGTGCTAGAGTAGCGGGGCTACTTCCATGGACCCAGTACTTC
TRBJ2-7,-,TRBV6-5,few,CASSYEAGSSYEQYF,TGTGCCAGCAGTTATGAAGCGGGCTCCTCCTACGAGCAGTACTTC
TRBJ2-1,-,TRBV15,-,CATSRRPGTYNEQFF,TGTGCCACCAGCAGAAGGCCGGGGACTTACAATGAGCAGTTCTTC
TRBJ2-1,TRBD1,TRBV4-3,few,CASSPGTGGFDEQFF,TGCGCCAGCAGCCCTGGGACAGGGGGCTTCGATGAGCAGTTCTTC
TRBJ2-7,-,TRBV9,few,CASSVDSGHGYEQYF,TGTGCCAGCAGCGTAGACTCGGGCCACGGCTACGAGCAGTACTTC
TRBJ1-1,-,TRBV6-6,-,CASSYPILGGEDTEAFF,TGTGCCAGCAGTTACCCAATCTTGGGAGGTGAGGACACTGAAGCTTTCTTT
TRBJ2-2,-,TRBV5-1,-,CASSLEAGVNTGELFF,TGCGCCAGCAGCTTGGAGGCCGGGGTGAACACCGGGGAGCTGTTTTTT
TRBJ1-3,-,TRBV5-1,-,CASSSRDTGNTIYF,TGCGCCAGCAGCTCCCGGGACACAGGAAACACCATATATTTT
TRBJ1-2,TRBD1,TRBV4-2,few,CASSPDRADYGYTF,TGTGCCAGCAGCCCAGACAGGGCGGACTATGGCTACACCTTC
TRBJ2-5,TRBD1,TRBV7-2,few,CASSLRTGGPETQYF,TGTGCCAGCAGCTTAAGAACAGGGGGCCCGGAGACCCAGTACTTC
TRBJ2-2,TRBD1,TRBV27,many,CASSLSRQGYAGELFF,TGTGCCAGCAGTTTATCGAGACAGGGGTACGCCGGGGAGCTGTTTTTT
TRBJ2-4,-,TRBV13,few,CASSPQSLAKNIQYF,TGTGCCAGCAGCCCACAGTCGCTAGCCAAAAACATTCAGTACTTC
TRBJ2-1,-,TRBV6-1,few,CASSAAKLEQFF,TGTGCCAGCAGTGCTGCCAAATTGGAACAGTTCTTC
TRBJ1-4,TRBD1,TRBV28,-,CASSSGQGPNEKLFF,TGTGCCAGCAGTTCCGGACAGGGCCCGAATGAAAAACTGTTTTTT
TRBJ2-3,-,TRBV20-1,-,CSASSRAGGTDTQYF,TGCAGTGCTAGCTCGAGGGCAGGGGGCACAGATACGCAGTATTTT
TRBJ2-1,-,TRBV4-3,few,CASSQDGTTGGEQFF,TGCGCCAGCAGCCAAGACGGGACAACGGGTGGGGAGCAGTTCTTC
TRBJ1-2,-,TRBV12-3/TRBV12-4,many,CASSLKGGYGYTF,TGTGCCAGCAGTTTGAAAGGGGGCTATGGCTACACCTTC
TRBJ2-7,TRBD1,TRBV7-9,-,CASSLLGGSLGEQYF,TGTGCCAGCAGCTTACTAGGGGGCAGCCTGGGCGAGCAGTACTTC
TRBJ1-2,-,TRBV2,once,CASSEFGGYTF,TGTGCCAGCAGTGAGTTTGGTGGCTACACCTTC
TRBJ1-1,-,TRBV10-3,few,CARRAAGETEAFF,TGTGCCCGTCGGGCGGCGGGGGAGACTGAAGCTTTCTTT
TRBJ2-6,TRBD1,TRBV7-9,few,CASDDQTGTNVLTF,TGTGCCAGCGACGACCAGACAGGGACCAACGTCCTGACTTTC
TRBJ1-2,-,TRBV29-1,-,CSAQDSVNYGYTF,TGCAGCGCCCAGGACAGCGTAAACTATGGCTACACCTTC
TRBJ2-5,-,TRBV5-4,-,CASSFPDGETQYF,TGTGCCAGCAGCTTCCCAGACGGGGAGACCCAGTACTTC